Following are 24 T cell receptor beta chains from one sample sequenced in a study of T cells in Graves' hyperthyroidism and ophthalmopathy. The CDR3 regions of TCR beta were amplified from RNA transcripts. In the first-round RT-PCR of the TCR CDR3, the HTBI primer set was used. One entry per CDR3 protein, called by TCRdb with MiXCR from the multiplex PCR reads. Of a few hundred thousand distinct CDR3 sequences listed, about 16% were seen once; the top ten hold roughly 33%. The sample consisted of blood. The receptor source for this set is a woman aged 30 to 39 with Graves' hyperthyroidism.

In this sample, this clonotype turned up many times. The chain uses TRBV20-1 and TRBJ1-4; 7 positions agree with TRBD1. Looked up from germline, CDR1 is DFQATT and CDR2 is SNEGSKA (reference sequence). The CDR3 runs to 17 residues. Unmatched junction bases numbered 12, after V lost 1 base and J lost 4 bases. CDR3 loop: CSARGWDRTGGNEKLFF. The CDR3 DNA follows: TGCAGTGCTAGAGGATGGGACCGGACAGGCGGTAATGAAAAACTGTTTTTT.

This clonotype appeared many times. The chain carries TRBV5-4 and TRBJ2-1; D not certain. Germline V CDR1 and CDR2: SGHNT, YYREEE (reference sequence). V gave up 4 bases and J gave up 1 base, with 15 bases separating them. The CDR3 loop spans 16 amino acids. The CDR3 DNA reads TGTGCCAGCAGCCCGAGTGCTCTGTGGTCCTACAATGAGCAGTTCTTC. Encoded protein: CASSPSALWSYNEQFF.

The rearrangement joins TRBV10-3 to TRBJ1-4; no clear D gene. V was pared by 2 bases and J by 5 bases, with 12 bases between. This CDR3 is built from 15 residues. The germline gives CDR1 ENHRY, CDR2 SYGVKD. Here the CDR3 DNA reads TGTGCCATCAGTGAGGTTTCAGCTGAAAATGAAAAACTGTTTTTT. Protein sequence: CAISEVSAENEKLFF.

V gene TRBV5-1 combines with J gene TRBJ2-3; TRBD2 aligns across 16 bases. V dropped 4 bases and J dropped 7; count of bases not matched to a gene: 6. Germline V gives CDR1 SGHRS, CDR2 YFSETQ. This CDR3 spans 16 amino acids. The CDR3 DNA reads TGCGCCAGCAGCAAGGGACTAGCGGGAGGGCGACATACGCAGTATTTT. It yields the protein CASSKGLAGGRHTQYF.

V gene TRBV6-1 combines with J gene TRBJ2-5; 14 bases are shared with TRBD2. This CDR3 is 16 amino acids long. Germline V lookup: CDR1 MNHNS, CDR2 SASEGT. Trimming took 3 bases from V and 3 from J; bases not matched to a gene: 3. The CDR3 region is CASSEVGLAGEETQYF. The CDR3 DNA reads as TGTGCCAGCAGTGAGGTGGGACTAGCGGGAGAAGAGACCCAGTACTTC.

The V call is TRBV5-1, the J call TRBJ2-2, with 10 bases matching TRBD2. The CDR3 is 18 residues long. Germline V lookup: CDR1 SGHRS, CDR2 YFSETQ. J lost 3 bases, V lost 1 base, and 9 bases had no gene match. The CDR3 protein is CASSLRTSGNTYTGELFF. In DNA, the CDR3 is TGCGCCAGCAGCTTGAGAACTAGCGGGAATACTTACACCGGGGAGCTGTTTTTT.

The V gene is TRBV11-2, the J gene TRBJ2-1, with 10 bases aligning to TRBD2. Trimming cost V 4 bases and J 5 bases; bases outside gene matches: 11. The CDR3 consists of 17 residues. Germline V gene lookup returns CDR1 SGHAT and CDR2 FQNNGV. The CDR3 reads CASSSLLAGSINNEQFF. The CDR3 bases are TGTGCCAGCAGCTCACTACTAGCGGGGTCAATTAACAATGAGCAGTTCTTC.

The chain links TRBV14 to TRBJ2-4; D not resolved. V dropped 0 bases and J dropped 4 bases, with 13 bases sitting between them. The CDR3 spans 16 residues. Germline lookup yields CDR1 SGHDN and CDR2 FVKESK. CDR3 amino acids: CASSQDKPTSKNIQYF. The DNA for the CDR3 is TGTGCCAGCAGCCAAGACAAACCGACATCAAAAAACATTCAGTACTTC.

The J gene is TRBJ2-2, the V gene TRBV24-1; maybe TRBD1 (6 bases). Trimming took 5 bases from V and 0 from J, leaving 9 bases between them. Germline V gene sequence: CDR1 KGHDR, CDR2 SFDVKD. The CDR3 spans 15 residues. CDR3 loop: CATSARGANTGELFF. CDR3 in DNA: TGTGCCACCAGTGCCAGGGGAGCGAACACCGGGGAGCTGTTTTTT.

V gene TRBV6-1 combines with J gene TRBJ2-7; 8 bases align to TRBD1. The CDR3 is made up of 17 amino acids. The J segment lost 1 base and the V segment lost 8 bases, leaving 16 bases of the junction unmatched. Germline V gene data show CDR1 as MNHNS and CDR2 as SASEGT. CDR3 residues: CASYSSLGQAKSYEQYF. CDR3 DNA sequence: TGTGCCAGCTATTCAAGCTTGGGACAGGCGAAATCCTACGAGCAGTACTTC.

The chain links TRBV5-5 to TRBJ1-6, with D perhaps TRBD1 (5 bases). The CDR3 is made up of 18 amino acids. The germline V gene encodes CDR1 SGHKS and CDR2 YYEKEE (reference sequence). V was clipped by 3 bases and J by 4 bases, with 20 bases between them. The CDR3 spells CASSSTSGLDRYNSPLHF. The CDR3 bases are TGTGCCAGCAGCTCAACCTCGGGGCTTGACAGATATAATTCACCCCTCCACTTT.

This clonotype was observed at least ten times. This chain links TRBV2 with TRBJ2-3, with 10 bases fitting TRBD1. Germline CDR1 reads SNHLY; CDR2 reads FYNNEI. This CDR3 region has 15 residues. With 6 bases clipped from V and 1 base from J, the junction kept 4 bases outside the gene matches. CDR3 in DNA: TGTGCCAGCAGCCCCGGGACAGGGGGCACAGATACGCAGTATTTT. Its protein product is CASSPGTGGTDTQYF.

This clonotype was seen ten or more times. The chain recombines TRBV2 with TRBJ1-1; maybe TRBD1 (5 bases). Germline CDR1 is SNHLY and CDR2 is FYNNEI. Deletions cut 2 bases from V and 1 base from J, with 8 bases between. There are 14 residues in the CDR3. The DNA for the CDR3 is TGTGCCAGCAGTGAACAGGGCGGGAACACTGAAGCTTTCTTT. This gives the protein CASSEQGGNTEAFF. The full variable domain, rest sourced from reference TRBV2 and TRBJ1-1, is EPEVTQTPSHQVTQMGQEVILRCVPISNHLYFYWYRQILGQKVEFLVSFYNNEISEKSEIFDDQFSVERPDGSNFTLKIRSTKLEDSAMYFCASSEQGGNTEAFFGQGTRLTVV.

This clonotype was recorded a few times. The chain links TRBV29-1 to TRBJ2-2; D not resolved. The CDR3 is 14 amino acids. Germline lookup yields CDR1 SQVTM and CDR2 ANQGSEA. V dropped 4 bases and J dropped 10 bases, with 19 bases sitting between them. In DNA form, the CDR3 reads TGCAGCGTTGTGATTTCCAGATTTAGGGAGGAGCTGTTTTTT. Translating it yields CSVVISRFREELFF.

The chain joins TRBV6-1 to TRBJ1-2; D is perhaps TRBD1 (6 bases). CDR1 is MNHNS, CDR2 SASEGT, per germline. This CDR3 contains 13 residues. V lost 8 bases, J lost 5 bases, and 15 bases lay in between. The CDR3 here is CASRDTSQYGYTF. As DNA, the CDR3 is TGTGCCAGCCGGGACACCAGCCAATATGGCTACACCTTC.

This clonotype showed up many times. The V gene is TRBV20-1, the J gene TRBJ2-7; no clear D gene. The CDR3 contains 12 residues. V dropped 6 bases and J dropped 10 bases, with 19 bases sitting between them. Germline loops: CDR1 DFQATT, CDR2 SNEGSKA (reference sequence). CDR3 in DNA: TGCAGTGCCCCTGCCCTGGAATCACGACAGTACTTC. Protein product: CSAPALESRQYF.

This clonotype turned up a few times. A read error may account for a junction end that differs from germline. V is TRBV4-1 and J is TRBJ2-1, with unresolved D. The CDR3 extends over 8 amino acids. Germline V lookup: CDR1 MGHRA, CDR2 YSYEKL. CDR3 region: CASSHGLF. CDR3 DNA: TGCGCCAGCAGCCATGGGCTCTTC.

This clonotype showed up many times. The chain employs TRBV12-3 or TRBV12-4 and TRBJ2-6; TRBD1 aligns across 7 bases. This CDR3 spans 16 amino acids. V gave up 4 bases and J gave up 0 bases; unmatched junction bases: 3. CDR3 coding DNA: TGTGCCAGCAGTTACGGGGACAGCTCTGGGGCCAACGTCCTGACTTTC. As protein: CASSYGDSSGANVLTF.

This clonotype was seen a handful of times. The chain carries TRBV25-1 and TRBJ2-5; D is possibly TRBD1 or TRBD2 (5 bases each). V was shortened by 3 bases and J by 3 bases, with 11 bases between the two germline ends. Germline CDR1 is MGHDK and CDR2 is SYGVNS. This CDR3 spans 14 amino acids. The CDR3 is CASSEPGPKETQYF. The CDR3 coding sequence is TGTGCCAGCAGTGAGCCGGGGCCTAAAGAGACCCAGTACTTC.

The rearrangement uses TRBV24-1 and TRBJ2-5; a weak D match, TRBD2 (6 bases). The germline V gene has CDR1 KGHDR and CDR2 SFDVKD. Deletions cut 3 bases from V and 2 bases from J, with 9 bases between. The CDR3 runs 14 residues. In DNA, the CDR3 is TGTGCCACCAGTGATCGGGGGTCTCAAGAGACCCAGTACTTC. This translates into CATSDRGSQETQYF.

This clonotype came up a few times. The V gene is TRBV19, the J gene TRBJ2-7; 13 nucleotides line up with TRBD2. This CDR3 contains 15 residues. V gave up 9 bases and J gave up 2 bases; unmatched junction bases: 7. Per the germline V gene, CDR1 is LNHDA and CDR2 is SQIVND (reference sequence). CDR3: CASTPGLAGAYEQYF. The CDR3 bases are TGTGCCAGCACTCCCGGACTAGCGGGGGCCTACGAGCAGTACTTC.

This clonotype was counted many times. CDR3 nucleotide sequence: TGTGCCAGCCGTCCCACCGGGACAGGGGGGGCCTACGAGCAGTACTTC. Protein product: CASRPTGTGGAYEQYF. The chain is built from TRBV28 and TRBJ2-7; 11 positions agree with TRBD1. The CDR3 spans 16 residues. Germline CDR1 reads MDHEN; CDR2 reads SYDVKM. Unmatched junction bases numbered 11, after V lost 8 bases and J lost 2 bases.

CDR3 coding DNA: TGTGCCAGTAGTAAATCGAACACTGAAGCTTTCTTT. It translates to CASSKSNTEAFF. The chain couples TRBV19 to TRBJ1-1, with unresolved D. This CDR3 comprises 12 residues. V lost 4 bases to trimming and J lost 1 base, with 4 bases between them. Germline V gene sequence: CDR1 LNHDA, CDR2 SQIVND (reference sequence).

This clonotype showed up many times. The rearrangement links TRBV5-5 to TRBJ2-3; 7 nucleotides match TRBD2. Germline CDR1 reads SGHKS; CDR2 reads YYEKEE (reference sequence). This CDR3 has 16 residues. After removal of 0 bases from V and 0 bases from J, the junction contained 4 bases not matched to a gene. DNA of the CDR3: TGTGCCAGCAGCTTGGCCGATAGCGGGAGCACAGATACGCAGTATTTT. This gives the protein CASSLADSGSTDTQYF.